Presented here are 31 T cell receptor beta chains from one specimen sequenced in a study of blood T cell repertoires in COVID-19. Using immunoSEQ multiplex PCR, the repertoire was profiled, and TCRdb retains in-frame clones only, with some absent. The data contain tens of thousands of clones, approximately 88% of them singletons. The sample comprised peripheral blood. These receptors were obtained from a man aged 35-49 years with COVID-19, enrolled during active disease.

This rearrangement joins TRBV27 to TRBJ2-5, with 7 nucleotides matching TRBD2. Germline CDR1 and CDR2: MNHEY and SMNVEV (reference sequence). CDR3 length equals 17 residues. After removal of 5 bases from V and 3 bases from J, the junction contained 15 bases not matched to a gene. The CDR3 DNA reads TGTGCCAGCAGTCCTCAGACAGTCCGCGGGGGTAAAGAGACCCAGTACTTC. Translating it yields CASSPQTVRGGKETQYF.

The rearrangement links TRBV11-2 to TRBJ2-3; 13 bases map to TRBD2. CDR3 size: 18 residues. The V gene end was trimmed by 5 bases and the J gene end by 4 bases; junction bases not matched to a gene: 12. CDR1 SGHAT and CDR2 FQNNGV come from the germline V gene. Written as DNA, the CDR3 is TGTGCCAGCAGCGGCGCTTTCGGGACTAGCGGGACCCCAGATACGCAGTATTTT. Translation gives CASSGAFGTSGTPDTQYF.

The chain combines TRBV9 with TRBJ1-2; tentative D call: TRBD1 (6 bases). Germline CDR1 SGDLS, CDR2 YYNGEE. V shed 3 bases and J shed 6 bases, with 21 bases lying between them. The length of the CDR3 is 16 residues. The CDR3 loop reads CASSGKQGVGSHGYTF. The CDR3 DNA reads as TGTGCCAGCAGCGGGAAACAGGGTGTAGGTAGTCATGGCTACACCTTC.

The genes are TRBV4-2 and TRBJ1-2; possibly TRBD1 for D (5 bases). Trimming removed 4 bases at V and 4 bases at J, with 13 bases between. Germline V CDR1 and CDR2: LGHNA, YNFKEQ. The CDR3 is 14 residues long. CDR3 protein: CASSPSGTAYGYTF. The CDR3 DNA is TGTGCCAGCAGCCCGAGCGGGACCGCCTATGGCTACACCTTC.

The chain joins TRBV11-2 to TRBJ1-1, with D possibly TRBD1 on 6 matching bases. The germline V and J ends were trimmed by 6 bases and 4 bases, with 12 bases remaining between them. This CDR3 region has 13 residues. Germline CDR1 and CDR2: SGHAT and FQNNGV. The CDR3 region is CASSYDRFTEAFF. CDR3 sequence (DNA): TGTGCCAGCAGTTACGACAGGTTCACTGAAGCTTTCTTT.

Here the CDR3 DNA reads TGTGCCAGCAGCGTACCCGACAGGGGGCCCAATGAGCAGTTCTTC. Translating it yields CASSVPDRGPNEQFF. V usage is TRBV9 and J usage is TRBJ2-1; 10 bases are a match to TRBD1. From germline, CDR1 is SGDLS and CDR2 YYNGEE. The V gene end was trimmed by 1 base and the J gene end by 6 bases; junction bases not matched to a gene: 4. The CDR3 loop spans 15 amino acids.

This chain links TRBV28 with TRBJ2-7; perhaps TRBD1 as D (6 bases). Germline CDR1 and CDR2: MDHEN and SYDVKM. CDR3 length equals 13 residues. Trimming left V 5 bases short and J 4 bases short, with 12 bases between. The CDR3 spells CASSPPTGYEQYF. CDR3 in DNA: TGTGCCAGCAGTCCCCCGACAGGTTACGAGCAGTACTTC.

This chain connects TRBV5-1 to TRBJ1-4; the match to TRBD1 covers 10 bases. This CDR3 is 16 amino acids long. J lost 5 bases, V lost 2 bases, and 6 bases had no gene match. The germline CDR1 and CDR2 sequences are SGHRS and YFSETQ. The CDR3: CASSFGTGAPNEKLFF. In DNA form, the CDR3 reads TGCGCCAGCAGCTTCGGGACAGGGGCCCCAAATGAAAAACTGTTTTTT.

This clone was found once. The V and J genes are TRBV24-1 and TRBJ1-2, with TRBD1 matching over 7 bases. Germline V lookup: CDR1 KGHDR, CDR2 SFDVKD. The CDR3 totals 13 residues. V shed 3 bases, J shed 4 bases, and the junction held 1 base outside the gene matches. The CDR3 loop is CATSDRDSYGYTF. In nucleotides, the CDR3 is TGTGCCACCAGTGATCGGGACAGCTATGGCTACACCTTC.

V and J are TRBV6-1 and TRBJ1-5; D uncertain. Trimming took off 3 bases at V and 4 bases at J, with 4 bases between the two ends. The CDR3 covers 12 residues. CDR1 is MNHNS and CDR2 is SASEGT in the germline V gene. CDR3 in amino acids: CASSDRNQPQHF. The CDR3 DNA follows: TGTGCCAGCAGTGACAGAAATCAGCCCCAGCATTTT.

Only a few counts were recorded for this clone. The genes are TRBV27 and TRBJ1-5; D unresolved. This CDR3 is built from 17 residues. The germline V gene encodes CDR1 MNHEY and CDR2 SMNVEV (reference sequence). The V and J ends lost 6 bases and 3 bases respectively, with 21 bases between them. The CDR3 here is CASSRSVGSGSNQPQHF. CDR3 in DNA: TGTGCCAGCAGCCGGTCCGTAGGTTCGGGATCCAATCAGCCCCAGCATTTT.

Here the CDR3 DNA reads TGTGCCAGCAGCTTAGTAACCGACGGGGCAGATACGCAGTATTTT. It translates to CASSLVTDGADTQYF. The chain carries TRBV7-9 and TRBJ2-3; maybe TRBD2 (5 bases). The V and J ends lost 1 base and 4 bases respectively, with 12 bases between them. The CDR3 length is 15 residues. CDR1 is SEHNR and CDR2 is FQNEAQ in the germline V gene (reference sequence).

The V and J genes are TRBV28 and TRBJ1-5, with 8 nucleotides matching TRBD1. Germline CDR1 and CDR2: MDHEN and SYDVKM. V was pared by 6 bases and J by 0 bases, with 7 bases of the junction left unmatched. The CDR3 length is 16 residues. The CDR3 spells CASSPRQGNSNQPQHF. CDR3 nucleotide sequence: TGTGCCAGCAGCCCAAGACAGGGGAATAGCAATCAGCCCCAGCATTTT. Full variable domain (missing parts from reference TRBV28 and TRBJ1-5): DVKVTQSSRYLVKRTGEKVFLECVQDMDHENMFWYRQDPGLGLRLIYFSYDVKMKEKGDIPEGYSVSREKKERFSLILESASTNQTSMYLCASSPRQGNSNQPQHFGDGTRLSIL.

The chain links TRBV19 to TRBJ1-5; 8 nucleotides align to TRBD1. Germline V gives CDR1 LNHDA, CDR2 SQIVND (reference sequence). V dropped 8 bases and J dropped 8; count of bases not matched to a gene: 14. The CDR3 length is 15 residues. CDR3 DNA: TGTGCCAGTGGCGGGGCCCTACAGGGGGGGAAGCCCCAGCATTTT. It specifies CASGGALQGGKPQHF.

The chain carries TRBV13 and TRBJ1-6; D gene uncertain. The V end was cut by 0 bases, the J end by 3 bases, with 6 bases between. The germline CDR1 and CDR2 sequences are PRHDT and FYEKMQ (reference sequence). This CDR3 comprises 15 residues. The CDR3 coding sequence is TGTGCCAGCAGCTTAGGGGGCCACTATAATTCACCCCTCCACTTT. This codes for CASSLGGHYNSPLHF. Based on the CDR3 plus reference TRBV13 and TRBJ1-6, the full variable domain is AAGVIQSPRHLIKEKRETATLKCYPIPRHDTVYWYQQGPGQDPQFLISFYEKMQSDKGSIPDRFSAQQFSDYHSELNMSSLELGDSALYFCASSLGGHYNSPLHFGNGTRLTVT.

The chain couples TRBV12-3 or TRBV12-4 to TRBJ2-7; D might be TRBD2 (5 bases). The CDR3 has 12 amino acids. Trimming shortened V by 5 bases and J by 5 bases, and 10 bases separated the two germline ends. Here the CDR3 DNA reads TGTGCCAGCAGTCACCGGGGAGACGAGCAGTACTTC. As protein: CASSHRGDEQYF.

V and J are TRBV27 and TRBJ2-3; the match to TRBD1 covers 8 bases. CDR1 MNHEY and CDR2 SMNVEV come from the germline V gene (reference sequence). The CDR3 is 19 residues long. Unmatched junction bases numbered 15, after V lost 4 bases and J lost 0 bases. The CDR3 spells CASSYANEGQESSTDTQYF. The CDR3 DNA sequence: TGTGCCAGCAGTTACGCCAACGAGGGACAGGAGTCTAGCACAGATACGCAGTATTTT.

The chain links TRBV5-1 to TRBJ2-2; 8 positions match TRBD2. Trimming took 6 bases from V and 7 from J; bases not matched to a gene: 17. The CDR3 covers 17 residues. Per the germline V gene, CDR1 is SGHRS and CDR2 is YFSETQ. The CDR3 spells CASTPQGEREMGGELFF. The CDR3 bases are TGCGCCAGCACCCCCCAGGGTGAGCGGGAGATGGGCGGGGAGCTGTTTTTT.

J is TRBJ2-3 and V is TRBV7-2; 10 bases fit TRBD2. Trimming took 2 bases from V and 0 from J; bases not matched to a gene: 5. The length of the CDR3 is 17 residues. Germline CDR1 and CDR2: SGHTA and FQGNSA. The CDR3 region is CASSLQLAGGSTDTQYF. The CDR3 nucleotides are TGTGCCAGCAGCTTACAGTTAGCGGGAGGTAGCACAGATACGCAGTATTTT.

The chain joins TRBV28 to TRBJ1-1; 10 nucleotides line up with TRBD1. Germline V CDR1 and CDR2: MDHEN, SYDVKM. V shed 10 bases and J 3 bases; nucleotides not matched to a gene: 14. CDR3 size: 16 residues. CDR3 DNA: TGTGCCACCACAAGCCCGCGACAGGGGGCGGACACTGAAGCTTTCTTT. It specifies CATTSPRQGADTEAFF.

V gene TRBV2 combines with J gene TRBJ1-2, with 7 bases lining up with TRBD1. The CDR3 contains 13 residues. The V gene end was trimmed by 10 bases and the J gene end by 4 bases; junction bases not matched to a gene: 9. Per the germline V gene, CDR1 is SNHLY and CDR2 is FYNNEI. The CDR3 DNA reads as TGTGCCACCACTGAGACAGGGTTCTATGGCTACACCTTC. Translating it yields CATTETGFYGYTF.

The chain is built from TRBV4-1 and TRBJ2-7; 9 bases agree with TRBD1. Germline V CDR1 and CDR2: MGHRA, YSYEKL. This CDR3 is 16 amino acids long. V trimming: 2 bases; J trimming: 1 base; junction bases outside the gene matches: 6. CDR3 amino acids: CASSQQGGTGSYEQYF. The DNA of the CDR3 is TGCGCCAGCAGCCAACAAGGAGGGACAGGGTCCTACGAGCAGTACTTC.

As DNA, the CDR3 is TGTGCCAGCATCAAGGGGTTGGGAACTGAAGCTTTCTTT. Translating gives CASIKGLGTEAFF. The V gene is TRBV2, the J gene TRBJ1-1; D possibly corresponds to TRBD1 (5 bases). CDR1 is SNHLY, CDR2 FYNNEI, per germline. The CDR3 has 13 amino acids. V was pared by 7 bases and J by 5 bases, with 14 bases between.

The gene calls are TRBV4-1 and TRBJ1-1; weak D call: TRBD1 (5 bases). Trimming shortened V by 4 bases and J by 4 bases, and 13 bases separated the two germline ends. CDR1 and CDR2 (germline): MGHRA, YSYEKL. The CDR3 length is 14 residues. CDR3 sequence reads: CASSLQARGTEAFF. The CDR3 DNA sequence: TGCGCCAGCAGCCTCCAGGCTAGGGGCACTGAAGCTTTCTTT.

This clone was seen a handful of times. The gene calls are TRBV19 and TRBJ2-4, with 7 bases matching TRBD1. CDR1 and CDR2 from the germline V gene are LNHDA and SQIVND (reference sequence). V dropped 6 bases and J dropped 6; count of bases not matched to a gene: 8. The length of the CDR3 is 14 residues. The CDR3 spells CASRTNRGRNIQYF. CDR3 DNA: TGTGCCAGTAGGACTAACAGGGGTCGAAACATTCAGTACTTC.

CDR3 residues: CASSLDRPAGIAPEQYF. The CDR3 DNA sequence: TGTGCCAGCAGCTTAGATCGGCCGGCAGGGATTGCCCCCGAGCAGTACTTC. This rearrangement joins TRBV7-8 to TRBJ2-7; a possible D gene is TRBD1 (5 bases). This CDR3 spans 17 amino acids. CDR1 is SGHVS and CDR2 is FQNEAQ in the germline V gene. Trimming took off 1 base at V and 6 bases at J, with 22 bases between the two ends. Supplemented by reference TRBV7-8 and TRBJ2-7, the full variable domain reads GAGVSQSPRYKVAKRGQDVALRCDPISGHVSLFWYQQALGQGPEFLTYFQNEAQLDKSGLPSDRFFAERPEGSVSTLKIQRTQQEDSAVYLCASSLDRPAGIAPEQYFGPGTRLTVT.

The V gene is TRBV5-1, the J gene TRBJ2-1; D may be TRBD1 (6 bases). The germline V and J ends were trimmed by 2 bases and 3 bases, with 12 bases remaining between them. CDR1 is SGHRS, CDR2 YFSETQ, per germline. This CDR3 has 15 residues. The CDR3 loop is CASSLGGSSYNEQFF. The CDR3, as DNA: TGCGCCAGCAGCTTAGGGGGAAGCAGCTACAATGAGCAGTTCTTC.

The sample holds a few counts of this clone. The gene calls are TRBV5-5 and TRBJ1-1; TRBD1 aligns across 7 bases. CDR3 length: 16 residues. With 4 bases clipped from V and 2 bases from J, the junction kept 11 bases outside the gene matches. CDR1 SGHKS and CDR2 YYEKEE come from the germline V gene (reference sequence). The DNA for the CDR3 is TGTGCCAGCAGCCTCAGGGGGGCCACCTCCAACACTGAAGCTTTCTTT. Amino acid sequence: CASSLRGATSNTEAFF.

This chain uses TRBV11-2 with TRBJ2-1; TRBD1 is a possible D gene (5 bases). Trimming pared 4 bases from V and 1 base from J, leaving 11 bases between. This CDR3 region has 15 residues. Germline CDR1 reads SGHAT; CDR2 reads FQNNGV. CDR3 bases: TGTGCCAGCAGCTCCCTCCAGGGTTCCTACAATGAGCAGTTCTTC. It codes for CASSSLQGSYNEQFF.

This clone was observed once. CDR3: CASSFEGTSGNTQYF. The CDR3 region has the DNA TGTGCCAGCAGTTTCGAGGGGACTAGCGGAAATACGCAGTATTTT. The V call is TRBV7-2, the J call TRBJ2-3; 11 nucleotides match TRBD2. Germline CDR1 SGHTA, CDR2 FQGNSA. CDR3 size: 15 residues. The V segment lost 6 bases and the J segment 7 bases; nucleotides outside the gene matches: 9.

The V gene is TRBV30, the J gene TRBJ1-2; D gene unclear. V was cut by 0 bases and J by 4 bases, with 6 bases left in between. The CDR3 loop spans 12 amino acids. The germline V gene has CDR1 GTSNPN and CDR2 SVGIG (reference sequence). As DNA, the CDR3 is TGTGCCTGGAGTGTACCTAGCTATGGCTACACCTTC. This codes for CAWSVPSYGYTF.